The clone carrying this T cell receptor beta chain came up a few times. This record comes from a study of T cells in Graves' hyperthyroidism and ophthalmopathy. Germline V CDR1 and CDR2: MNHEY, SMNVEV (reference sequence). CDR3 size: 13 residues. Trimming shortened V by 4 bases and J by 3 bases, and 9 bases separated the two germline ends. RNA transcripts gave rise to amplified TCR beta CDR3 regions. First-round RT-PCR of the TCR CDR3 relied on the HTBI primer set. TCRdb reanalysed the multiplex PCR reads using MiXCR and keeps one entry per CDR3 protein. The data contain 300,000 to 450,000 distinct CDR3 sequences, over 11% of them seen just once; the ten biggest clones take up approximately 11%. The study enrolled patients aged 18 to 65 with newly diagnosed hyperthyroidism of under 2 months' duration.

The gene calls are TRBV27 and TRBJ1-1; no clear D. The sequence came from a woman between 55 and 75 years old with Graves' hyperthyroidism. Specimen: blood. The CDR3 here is CASSSGLYTEAFF. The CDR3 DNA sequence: TGTGCCAGCAGTTCCGGACTCTACACTGAAGCTTTCTTT.